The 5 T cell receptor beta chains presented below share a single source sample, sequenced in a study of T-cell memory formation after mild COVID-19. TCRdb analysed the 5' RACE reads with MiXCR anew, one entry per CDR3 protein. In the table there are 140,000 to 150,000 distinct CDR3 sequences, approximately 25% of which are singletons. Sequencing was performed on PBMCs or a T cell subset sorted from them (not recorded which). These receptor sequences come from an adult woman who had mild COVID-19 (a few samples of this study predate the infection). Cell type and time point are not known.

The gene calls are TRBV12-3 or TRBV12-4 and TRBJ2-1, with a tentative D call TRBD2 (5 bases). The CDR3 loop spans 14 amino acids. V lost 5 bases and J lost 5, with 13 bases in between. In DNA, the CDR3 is TGTGCCAGCAGTCTGGGGAGATTGGACAATGAGCAGTTCTTC. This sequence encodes CASSLGRLDNEQFF.

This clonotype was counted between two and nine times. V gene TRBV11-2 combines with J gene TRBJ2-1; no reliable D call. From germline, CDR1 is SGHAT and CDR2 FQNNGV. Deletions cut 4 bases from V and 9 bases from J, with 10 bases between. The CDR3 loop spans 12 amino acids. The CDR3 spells CASSSHDFEQFF. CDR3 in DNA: TGTGCCAGCAGCTCCCACGACTTTGAGCAGTTCTTC. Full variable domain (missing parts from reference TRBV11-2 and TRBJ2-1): EAGVAQSPRYKIIEKRQSVAFWCNPISGHATLYWYQQILGQGPKLLIQFQNNGVVDDSQLPKDRFSAERLKGVDSTLKIQPAKLEDSAVYLCASSSHDFEQFFGPGTRLTVL.

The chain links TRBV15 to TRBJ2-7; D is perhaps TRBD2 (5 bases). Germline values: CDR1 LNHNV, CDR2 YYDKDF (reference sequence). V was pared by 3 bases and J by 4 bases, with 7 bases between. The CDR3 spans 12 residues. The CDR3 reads CATSRSGYEQYF. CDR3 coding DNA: TGTGCCACCAGCAGGAGCGGATACGAGCAGTACTTC.

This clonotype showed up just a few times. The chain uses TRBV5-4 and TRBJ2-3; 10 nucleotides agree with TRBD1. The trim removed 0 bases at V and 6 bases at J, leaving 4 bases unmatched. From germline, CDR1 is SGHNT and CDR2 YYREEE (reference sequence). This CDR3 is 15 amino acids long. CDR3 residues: CASSLGQGAGDTQYF. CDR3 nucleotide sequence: TGTGCCAGCAGCTTGGGACAGGGGGCGGGGGATACGCAGTATTTT.

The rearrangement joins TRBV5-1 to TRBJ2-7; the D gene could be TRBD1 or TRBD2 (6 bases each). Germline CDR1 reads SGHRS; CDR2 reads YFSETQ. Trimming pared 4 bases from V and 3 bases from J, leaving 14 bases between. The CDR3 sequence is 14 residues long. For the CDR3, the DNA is TGCGCCAGCAGCCCTCCCGAGGGGGGCTACGAGCAGTACTTC. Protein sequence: CASSPPEGGYEQYF.